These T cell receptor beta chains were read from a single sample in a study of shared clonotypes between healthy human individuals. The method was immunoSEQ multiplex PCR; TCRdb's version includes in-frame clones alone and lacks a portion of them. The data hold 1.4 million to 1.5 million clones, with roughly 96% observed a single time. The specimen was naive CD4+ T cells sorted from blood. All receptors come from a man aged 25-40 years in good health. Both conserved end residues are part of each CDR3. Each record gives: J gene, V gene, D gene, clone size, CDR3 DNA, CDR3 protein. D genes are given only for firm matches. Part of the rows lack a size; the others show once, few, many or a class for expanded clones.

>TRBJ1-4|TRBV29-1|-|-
TGCAGCGTTGCTCCGAAGACAGCCGAAAAACTGTTTTTT
CSVAPKTAEKLFF
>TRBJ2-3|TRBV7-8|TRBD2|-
TGTGCCAGCAGCTTAGCGGGCGGGAGTTTTTTAGATACGCAGTATTTT
CASSLAGGSFLDTQYF
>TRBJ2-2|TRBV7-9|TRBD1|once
TGTGCCAGCAGCTTGGGGTCTGGGACAGCGAACACCGGGGAGCTGTTTTTT
CASSLGSGTANTGELFF
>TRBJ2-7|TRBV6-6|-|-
TGTGCCAGCAGTTACGGCGGCTCCTACGAGCAGTACTTC
CASSYGGSYEQYF
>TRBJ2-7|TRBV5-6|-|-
TGTGCCAGCAGCTTGGAGGCGGTCTCCCGGTACGAGCAGTACTTC
CASSLEAVSRYEQYF
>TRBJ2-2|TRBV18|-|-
TGTGCCAGCTCACCCGTTTTGCGGGCGAACACCGGGGAGCTGTTTTTT
CASSPVLRANTGELFF
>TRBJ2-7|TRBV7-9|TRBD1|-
TGTGCCAGCAGCGCCTCGGGACAGGGTGCCTACGAGCAGTACTTC
CASSASGQGAYEQYF
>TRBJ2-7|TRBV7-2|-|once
TGTGCCAGCAGCTTATTGTACGAGCAGTACTTC
CASSLLYEQYF
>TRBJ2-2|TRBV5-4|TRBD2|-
TGTGCCAGCAGCCAGGAGATAGCGGGAGGGCCAGGCGGGGAGCTGTTTTTT
CASSQEIAGGPGGELFF
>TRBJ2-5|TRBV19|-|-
TGTGCCAGTAGTACCGGGGTACAAGAGACCCAGTACTTC
CASSTGVQETQYF
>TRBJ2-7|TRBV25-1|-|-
TGTGCCAGCAGGGGGAGGTCCTACGAGCAGTACTTC
CASRGRSYEQYF
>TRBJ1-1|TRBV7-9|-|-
TGTGCCAGCAGCTTAGCGGGCGGACAGGAAGCTTTCTTT
CASSLAGGQEAFF
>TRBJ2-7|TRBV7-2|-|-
TGTGCCAGCAGCTTAGATGCCAGTGGGGAGGAATACGAGCAGTACTTC
CASSLDASGEEYEQYF
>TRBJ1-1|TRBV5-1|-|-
TGCGCCAGCAGCTTGTTGGGGAGGAACACTGAAGCTTTCTTT
CASSLLGRNTEAFF
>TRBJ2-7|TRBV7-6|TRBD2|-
TGTGCCAGCAGCAAGGAAACTAGCGGGGCGTCCTACGAGCAGTACTTC
CASSKETSGASYEQYF
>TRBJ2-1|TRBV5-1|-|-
TGCGCCAGCAGCGCTACAGGGCCCAGCTCCTACAATGAGCAGTTCTTC
CASSATGPSSYNEQFF
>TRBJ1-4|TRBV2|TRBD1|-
TGTGCCAGCAAATCGACAGGGCAGACTGAAAAACTGTTTTTT
CASKSTGQTEKLFF
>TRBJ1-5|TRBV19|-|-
TGTGCCAGTAAGACCGACGATAGCAATCAGCCCCAGCATTTT
CASKTDDSNQPQHF
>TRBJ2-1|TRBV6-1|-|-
TGTGCCATCTTTCAGGGAAATGAGCAGTTCTTC
CAIFQGNEQFF
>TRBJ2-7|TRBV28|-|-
TGTGCCAGCAGTTCCCCCGGACAGCCTCAGGTGTACGAGCAGTACTTC
CASSSPGQPQVYEQYF
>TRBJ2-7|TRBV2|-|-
TGTGCCAGCAGGGGATGGATTGGGACCTACGAGCAGTACTTC
CASRGWIGTYEQYF
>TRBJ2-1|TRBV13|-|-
TGTGCCAGCAGCTTGAATTATTTTGAACTCCTCAATGAGCAGCTCTTC
CASSLNYFELLNEQLF
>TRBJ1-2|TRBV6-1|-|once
TGTGCCAGCAGTGAAAGACAGGAGGTAATGGGCTACACCTTC
CASSERQEVMGYTF
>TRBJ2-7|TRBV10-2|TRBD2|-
TGCGCCAGCAGTGATCCCCTCGGACTAGCCGCCTACGAGCAGTACTTC
CASSDPLGLAAYEQYF
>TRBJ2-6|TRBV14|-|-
TGTGCCAGCAGCCAAGCAGGGACTGGGGCCAACGTCCTGACTTTC
CASSQAGTGANVLTF
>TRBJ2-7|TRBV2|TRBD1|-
TGTGCCAGCAGTTTTTTCGGGACAGGGGGCAGCGAGCAGTACTTC
CASSFFGTGGSEQYF